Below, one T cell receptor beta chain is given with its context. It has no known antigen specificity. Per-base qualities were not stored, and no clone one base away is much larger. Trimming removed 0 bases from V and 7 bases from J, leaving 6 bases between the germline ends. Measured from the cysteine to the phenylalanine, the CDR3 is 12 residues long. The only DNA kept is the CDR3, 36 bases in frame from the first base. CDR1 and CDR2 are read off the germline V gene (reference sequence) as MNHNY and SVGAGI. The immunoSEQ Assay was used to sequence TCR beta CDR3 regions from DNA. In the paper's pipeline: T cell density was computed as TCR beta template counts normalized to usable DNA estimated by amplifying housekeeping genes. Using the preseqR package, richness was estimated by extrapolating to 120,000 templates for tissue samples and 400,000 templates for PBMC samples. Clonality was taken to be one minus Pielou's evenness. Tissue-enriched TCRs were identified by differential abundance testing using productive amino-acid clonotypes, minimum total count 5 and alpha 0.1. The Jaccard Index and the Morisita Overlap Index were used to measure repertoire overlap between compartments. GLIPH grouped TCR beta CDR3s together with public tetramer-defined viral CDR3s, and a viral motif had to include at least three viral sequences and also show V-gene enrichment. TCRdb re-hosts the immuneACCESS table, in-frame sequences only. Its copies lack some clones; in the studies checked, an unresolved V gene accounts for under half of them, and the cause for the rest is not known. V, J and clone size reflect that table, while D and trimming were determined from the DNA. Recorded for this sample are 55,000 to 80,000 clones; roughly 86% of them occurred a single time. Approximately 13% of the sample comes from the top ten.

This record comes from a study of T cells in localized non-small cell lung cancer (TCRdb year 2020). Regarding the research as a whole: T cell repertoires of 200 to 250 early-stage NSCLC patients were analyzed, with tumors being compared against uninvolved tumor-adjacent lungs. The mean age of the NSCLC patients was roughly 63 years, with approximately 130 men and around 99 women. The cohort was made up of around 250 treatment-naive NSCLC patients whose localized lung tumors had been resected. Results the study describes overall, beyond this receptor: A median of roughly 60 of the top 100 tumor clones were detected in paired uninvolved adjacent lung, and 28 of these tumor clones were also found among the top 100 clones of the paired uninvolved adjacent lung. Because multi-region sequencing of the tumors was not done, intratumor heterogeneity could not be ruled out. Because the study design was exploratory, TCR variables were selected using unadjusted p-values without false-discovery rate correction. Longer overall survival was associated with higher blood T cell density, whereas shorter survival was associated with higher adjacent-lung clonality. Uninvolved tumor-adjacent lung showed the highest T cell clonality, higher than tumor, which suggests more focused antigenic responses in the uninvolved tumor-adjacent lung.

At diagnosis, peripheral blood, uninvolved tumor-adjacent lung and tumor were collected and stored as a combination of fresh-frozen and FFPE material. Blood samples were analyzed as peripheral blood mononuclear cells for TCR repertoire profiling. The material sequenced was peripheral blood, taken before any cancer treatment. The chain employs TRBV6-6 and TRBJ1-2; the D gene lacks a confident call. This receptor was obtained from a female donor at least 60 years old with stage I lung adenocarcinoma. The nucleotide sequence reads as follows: TGTGCCAGCAGTTACTCTGATCTTGGCTACACCTTC. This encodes CASSYSDLGYTF.